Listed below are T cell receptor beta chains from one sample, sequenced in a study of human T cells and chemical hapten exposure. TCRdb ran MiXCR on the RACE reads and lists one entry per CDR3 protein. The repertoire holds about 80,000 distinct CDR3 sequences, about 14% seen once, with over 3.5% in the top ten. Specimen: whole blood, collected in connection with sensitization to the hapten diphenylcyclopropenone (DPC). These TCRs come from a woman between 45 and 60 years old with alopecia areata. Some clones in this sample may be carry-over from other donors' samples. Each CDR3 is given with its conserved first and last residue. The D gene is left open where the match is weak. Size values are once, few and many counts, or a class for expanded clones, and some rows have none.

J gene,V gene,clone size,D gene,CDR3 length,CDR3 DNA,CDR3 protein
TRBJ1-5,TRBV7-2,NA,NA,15,TGTGCCAGCAGCTTATTAGGTGTCCAGGATCAGCCCCAGCATTTT,CASSLLGVQDQPQHF
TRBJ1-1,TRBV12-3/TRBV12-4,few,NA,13,TGTGCCAGCAGTCAGGGGATGAACACTGAAGCTTTCTTT,CASSQGMNTEAFF
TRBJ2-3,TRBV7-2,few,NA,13,TGTGCCAGCAGCTTAGAAGTACGGAGGACGCAGTATTTT,CASSLEVRRTQYF
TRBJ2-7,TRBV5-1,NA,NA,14,TGCGCCAGCAGCTTACAGACAGACTCCTACGAGCAGTACTTC,CASSLQTDSYEQYF
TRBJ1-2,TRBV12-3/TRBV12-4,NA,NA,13,TGTGCCAGCAGTTTGGGCACGTCCCTTGGCTACACCTTC,CASSLGTSLGYTF
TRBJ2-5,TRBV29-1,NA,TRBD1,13,TGCAGCGTTTGGGACAGAATAGGGGAGACCCAGTACTTC,CSVWDRIGETQYF
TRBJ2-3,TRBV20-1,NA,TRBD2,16,TGCAGTGCTAGAGATCCCCTAGCGGGGTGGACAGATACGCAGTATTTT,CSARDPLAGWTDTQYF
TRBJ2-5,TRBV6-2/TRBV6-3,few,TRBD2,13,TGTGCCACCTATAGCGGGAGGAGAGAGACCCAGTACTTC,CATYSGRRETQYF
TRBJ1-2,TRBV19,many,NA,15,TGTGCCAGTAGTATAGACCCCGGACGGTACTATGGCTACACCTTC,CASSIDPGRYYGYTF
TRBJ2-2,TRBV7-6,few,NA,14,TGTGCCAGCAGCCCAGACTGGATCACCGGGGAGCTGTTTTTT,CASSPDWITGELFF
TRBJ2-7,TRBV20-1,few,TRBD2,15,TGCAGTGCCCGGTCCCCTAGCGGGGCAATATACGAGCAGTACTTC,CSARSPSGAIYEQYF
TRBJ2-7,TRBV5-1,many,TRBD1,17,TGCGCCAGCAGCTTAATTCCCGGGGACAGGCCTTTCTACGAGCAGTACTTC,CASSLIPGDRPFYEQYF
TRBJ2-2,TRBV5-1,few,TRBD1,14,TGCGCCAGCAGCAAGGACAGGGCCGACGGGGAGCTGTTTTTT,CASSKDRADGELFF
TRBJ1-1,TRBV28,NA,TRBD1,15,TGTGCCAGCAGTGAGCCGGGACAGTCGAACACTGAAGCTTTCTTT,CASSEPGQSNTEAFF
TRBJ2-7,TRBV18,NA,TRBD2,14,TGTGCCAGCTCGGCGGGACTAGAAGGAACCGAGCAGTACTTC,CASSAGLEGTEQYF
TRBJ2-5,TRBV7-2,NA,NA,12,TGTGCCATCGCGGACTCCCAAGAGACCCAGTACTTC,CAIADSQETQYF
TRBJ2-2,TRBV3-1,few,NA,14,TGTGCCAGCAGCCACAACTCGGGCACCGGGGAGCTGTTTTTT,CASSHNSGTGELFF
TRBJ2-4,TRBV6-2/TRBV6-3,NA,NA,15,TGTGCCAGCAGAGGTATAGGACTAGCCAAAAACATTCAGTACTTC,CASRGIGLAKNIQYF
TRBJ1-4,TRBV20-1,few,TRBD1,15,TGCAGTGCTAGAGATCAGGGGGCCGGGAATGAAAAACTGTTTTTT,CSARDQGAGNEKLFF
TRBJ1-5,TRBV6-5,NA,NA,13,TGTGCCAGCAGTCGGAGCAGCAATCAGCCCCAGCATTTT,CASSRSSNQPQHF